This note documents a single T cell receptor (beta chain) sequence. Its antigen is not identified. This sample is part of a study of shared clonotypes between healthy human individuals. Only in-frame clones appear in the TCRdb table, and some are missing; sequencing was by immunoSEQ multiplex PCR. The data contain roughly 1,500,000 clones, about 98% of them singletons. Study observations and caveats: Compared with memory subsets, naive subsets generally had larger estimated richness.

The sequence was collected from a man aged 25 to 45 in good health. The sample was naive CD4+ T cells sorted from blood. The subset here: CD45RA+ positively selected.

The CDR3 sequence is CASSPTRQGKEEQFF. DNA for the CDR3: TGTGCCAGCTCACCCACGAGACAGGGCAAGGAGGAGCAGTTCTTC. J is TRBJ2-1 and V is TRBV18; 7 nucleotides agree with TRBD1. Germline V gene sequence: CDR1 KGHSH, CDR2 LQKENI. V gave up 3 bases and J gave up 10 bases; unmatched junction bases: 12. The CDR3 loop spans 15 amino acids.